The 8 T cell receptor beta chains listed next were all sequenced from one sample in a study of T-cell reconstitution after alpha-beta-depleted transplantation in children. The TCRbeta library incorporated unique molecular identifiers. TCRdb used MiXCR to reprocess the PCR reads, holding one entry per CDR3 protein. The table has fewer than 450,000 distinct CDR3 sequences, 15% to 20% seen once; the top ten hold around two fifths. The material was PBMCs, mostly from graft donor cells, obtained 360 days after TCRalphabeta/CD19-depleted stem cell transplant. Receptors originate from a male patient aged 2 to 9 who had a stem cell transplant for acute lymphoblastic leukemia, so the T cells may come from the graft donor.

At least ten counts were recorded for this clonotype. V is TRBV4-3 and J is TRBJ2-7; D gene unclear. This CDR3 comprises 16 residues. Trimming removed 0 bases at V and 0 bases at J, with 12 bases between. Germline CDR1 reads LGHNA; CDR2 reads YSLEER. CDR3 amino acids: CASSQDSSGDSYEQYF. The CDR3 DNA reads TGCGCCAGCAGCCAAGATTCTTCCGGAGACTCCTACGAGCAGTACTTC.

This clonotype was observed a few times. V gene TRBV10-3 combines with J gene TRBJ2-7, with D perhaps matching TRBD1 (5 bases). There are 15 residues in the CDR3. From germline, CDR1 is ENHRY and CDR2 SYGVKD. The V end was cut by 3 bases, the J end by 1 base, with 13 bases between. CDR3 residues: CAISDGGALSYEQYF. The CDR3 DNA sequence: TGTGCCATCAGTGATGGTGGGGCTCTTTCCTACGAGCAGTACTTC.

This clonotype was found a few times. The J gene is TRBJ1-2, the V gene TRBV28; 8 nucleotides line up with TRBD1. Germline CDR1 is MDHEN and CDR2 is SYDVKM. There are 14 residues in the CDR3. V trimming: 3 bases; J trimming: 8 bases; junction bases outside the gene matches: 8. The DNA for the CDR3 is TGTGCCAGCAGTTTGAATATCAGGGGGCCCGGCTACACCTTC. Protein sequence: CASSLNIRGPGYTF.

V usage is TRBV9 and J usage is TRBJ2-5, with D perhaps TRBD1 or TRBD2 (5 bases each). In germline, CDR1 is SGDLS, CDR2 YYNGEE. This CDR3 region has 16 residues. V lost 0 bases and J lost 3, with 15 bases in between. CDR3 loop: CASSVAVAGREETQYF. DNA of the CDR3: TGTGCCAGCAGCGTAGCTGTTGCAGGGCGGGAAGAGACCCAGTACTTC.

This clonotype was seen more than once but under ten times. The genes are TRBV5-5 and TRBJ1-1, with D uncertain. V dropped 4 bases and J dropped 0 bases, with 10 bases sitting between them. CDR1 and CDR2 from the germline V gene are SGHKS and YYEKEE (reference sequence). The CDR3 length is 14 residues. The CDR3 reads CASSPQLMNTEAFF. The DNA of the CDR3 is TGTGCCAGCAGCCCCCAGCTCATGAACACTGAAGCTTTCTTT. The full variable domain, rest sourced from reference TRBV5-5 and TRBJ1-1, is DAGVTQSPTHLIKTRGQQVTLRCSPISGHKSVSWYQQVLGQGPQFIFQYYEKEERGRGNFPDRFSARQFPNYSSELNVNALLLGDSALYLCASSPQLMNTEAFFGQGTRLTVV.

This clonotype was picked up a small number of times. The chain has TRBV5-1 and TRBJ2-4, with a tentative D call TRBD2 (7 bases). The CDR3 length is 15 residues. CDR1 and CDR2 (germline): SGHRS, YFSETQ. Trimming shortened V by 5 bases and J by 7 bases, and 19 bases separated the two germline ends. CDR3 region: CASRAGAASPNIQYF. In DNA, the CDR3 is TGCGCCAGCAGGGCGGGGGCCGCTTCCCCGAACATTCAGTACTTC.

As DNA, the CDR3 is TGCAGTGCTAGAGGACCCACCGGGACAGGGGGCCGGTTGGGTGGCTACACCTTC. This gives the protein CSARGPTGTGGRLGGYTF. The genes are TRBV20-1 and TRBJ1-2; TRBD1 matches at 12 bases. CDR3 length: 18 amino acids. Germline lookup yields CDR1 DFQATT and CDR2 SNEGSKA (reference sequence). The junction had 16 bases not matched to a gene; V was cut back by 1 base and J by 7 bases.

The chain couples TRBV10-3 to TRBJ1-2, with D unresolved. Germline V gene data show CDR1 as ENHRY and CDR2 as SYGVKD. Trimming removed 8 bases from V and 7 bases from J, with 20 bases in between. This CDR3 comprises 14 residues. The CDR3 DNA reads TGTGCCATCCGGATTTACGAGGGTGTGGGTGGCTACACCTTC. The encoded protein is CAIRIYEGVGGYTF.